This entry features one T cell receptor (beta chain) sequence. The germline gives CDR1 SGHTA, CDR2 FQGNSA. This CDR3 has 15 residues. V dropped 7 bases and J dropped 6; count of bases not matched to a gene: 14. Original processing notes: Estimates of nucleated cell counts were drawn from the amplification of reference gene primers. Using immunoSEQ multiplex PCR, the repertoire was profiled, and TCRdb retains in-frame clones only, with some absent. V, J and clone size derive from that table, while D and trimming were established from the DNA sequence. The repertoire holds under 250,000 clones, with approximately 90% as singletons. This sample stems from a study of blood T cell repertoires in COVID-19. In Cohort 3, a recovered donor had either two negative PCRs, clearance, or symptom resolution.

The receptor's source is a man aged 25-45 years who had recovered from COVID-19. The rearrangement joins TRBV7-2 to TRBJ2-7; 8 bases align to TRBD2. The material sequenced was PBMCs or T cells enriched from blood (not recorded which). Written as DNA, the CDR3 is TGTGCCAGCACCCGGGGGGGGACTGCTTCGACCGAGCAGTACTTC. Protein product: CASTRGGTASTEQYF.